These 15 T cell receptor beta chains were all obtained from the same sample, sequenced in a study of cytomegalovirus exposure and HLA in healthy donors. Primers for the PCR totalled 60 Vbeta and 13 Jbeta. Some clones are missing from TCRdb's copy, which holds only in-frame ones; the method was immunoSEQ multiplex PCR. The profile shows over 250,000 clones, roughly 88% of them singletons. Specimen: PBMCs. Receptors originate from a man between 40 and 49 years old in good health and CMV-seropositive.

The V and J genes are TRBV6-5 and TRBJ2-5; weak D call: TRBD1 (5 bases). The assigned J gene may be wrong: the sequence end matches TRBJ2-7 better. The CDR3 extends over 15 amino acids. The germline CDR1 and CDR2 sequences are MNHEY and SVGAGI. The CDR3: CASNLGQTVGYEQYF. In DNA form, the CDR3 reads TGTGCCAGCAACCTAGGACAAACTGTTGGTTACGAGCAGTACTTC.

The genes are TRBV2 and TRBJ1-4; D may be TRBD1 (6 bases). The ends were cut back, 5 bases at V and 5 bases at J, with 12 bases in the middle. CDR1 and CDR2 from the germline V gene are SNHLY and FYNNEI. The CDR3 is made up of 14 amino acids. The CDR3 is CASSLGGGNEKLFF. The CDR3 region has the DNA TGTGCCAGCAGTCTTGGGGGCGGGAATGAAAAACTGTTTTTT.

This clone appeared a single time. V usage is TRBV7-9 and J usage is TRBJ2-2; tentative D call: TRBD2 (5 bases). V shed 4 bases and J shed 7 bases, with 22 bases lying between them. The CDR3 extends over 17 amino acids. The germline V gene encodes CDR1 SEHNR and CDR2 FQNEAQ (reference sequence). CDR3: CASSSTTAASMNGELFF. The CDR3 bases are TGTGCCAGCAGCTCCACTACCGCGGCTAGCATGAACGGGGAGCTGTTTTTT.

The chain uses TRBV27 and TRBJ2-7; 8 bases line up with TRBD1. Germline lookup yields CDR1 MNHEY and CDR2 SMNVEV (reference sequence). V dropped 1 base and J dropped 4; count of bases not matched to a gene: 6. The CDR3 covers 15 residues. The CDR3 region has the DNA TGTGCCAGCAGTTTATGGCAGGGGGCCAATTACGAGCAGTACTTC. Its translation is CASSLWQGANYEQYF.

The V call is TRBV7-3, the J call TRBJ2-7, with a weak D call TRBD2 (6 bases). The CDR3 length is 14 residues. CDR1 and CDR2 from the germline V gene are SGHTA and FQGTGA. V was trimmed by 5 bases and J by 0 bases, leaving 11 bases between them. The CDR3 DNA is TGTGCCAGCAGCACATCTAGCGACTCCTACGAGCAGTACTTC. Translation: CASSTSSDSYEQYF.

The chain couples TRBV2 to TRBJ2-1; possibly TRBD1 for D (6 bases). The CDR3 sequence is 15 residues long. The germline gives CDR1 SNHLY, CDR2 FYNNEI. V lost 4 bases and J lost 0, with 10 bases in between. CDR3 loop: CASSATGRSYNEQFF. CDR3 nucleotides: TGTGCCAGCAGTGCAACAGGGCGCTCCTACAATGAGCAGTTCTTC.

V usage is TRBV4-1 and J usage is TRBJ1-4; D is possibly TRBD1 (5 bases). V was shortened by 3 bases and J by 6 bases, with 14 bases between the two germline ends. Germline-derived CDR1 and CDR2 are MGHRA and YSYEKL. This CDR3 has 15 amino acids. In DNA, the CDR3 is TGCGCCAGCAGCCACTTACAGGAAATCGATGAAAAACTGTTTTTT. This codes for CASSHLQEIDEKLFF.

This sequence joins TRBV27 and TRBJ2-7; weak D call: TRBD1 (6 bases). The V and J ends lost 4 bases and 0 bases respectively, with 16 bases between them. The V gene's germline CDR1 is MNHEY and CDR2 SMNVEV (reference sequence). The CDR3 loop spans 16 amino acids. The CDR3 bases are TGTGCCAGCAGTTCCGTCCGGGACATAACCTCCTACGAGCAGTACTTC. This sequence encodes CASSSVRDITSYEQYF.

The chain couples TRBV5-4 to TRBJ1-2; possible D gene TRBD1, 6 bases. This CDR3 comprises 15 residues. Between the trimmed V and J ends, which lost 4 bases and 4 bases, there was a span of 17 bases. Germline V gene sequence: CDR1 SGHNT, CDR2 YYREEE (reference sequence). This chain's CDR3 is CASSLGGAGVYGYTF. CDR3 nucleotides: TGTGCCAGCAGCCTGGGGGGTGCAGGGGTCTATGGCTACACCTTC.

J is TRBJ1-2 and V is TRBV7-9; TRBD1 might be the D (5 bases). The CDR3 runs 10 residues. In germline, CDR1 is SEHNR, CDR2 FQNEAQ (reference sequence). Trimming shortened V by 10 bases and J by 11 bases, and 14 bases separated the two germline ends. This chain's CDR3 is CATRAGVYTF. In nucleotides, the CDR3 is TGTGCCACCCGGGCGGGGGTATACACCTTC.

The gene calls are TRBV6-1 and TRBJ2-7; no firm D call. In germline, CDR1 is MNHNS, CDR2 SASEGT. The V gene lost 3 bases and the J gene lost 6 bases, with 12 bases spanning the gap. This CDR3 is 13 amino acids long. The CDR3 sequence is CASSENVRGEQYF. CDR3 sequence (DNA): TGTGCCAGCAGTGAGAACGTTAGAGGCGAGCAGTACTTC.

This chain uses TRBV27 with TRBJ1-1; a possible D gene is TRBD1 (5 bases). Per germline, CDR1 MNHEY and CDR2 SMNVEV (reference sequence). Trimming shortened V by 3 bases and J by 7 bases, and 9 bases separated the two germline ends. This CDR3 has 12 amino acids. In nucleotides, the CDR3 is TGTGCCAGCAGTTTCCGGGGGGGTGAAGCTTTCTTT. Translation: CASSFRGGEAFF.

The V and J genes are TRBV28 and TRBJ1-2; a weak D match, TRBD1 (6 bases). Per germline, CDR1 MDHEN and CDR2 SYDVKM. CDR3 length: 13 amino acids. V gave up 5 bases and J gave up 8 bases, with 15 bases separating them. This CDR3 is CASSRLGALGYTF. The CDR3 nucleotides are TGTGCCAGCAGTAGACTGGGGGCGCTCGGCTACACCTTC.

The chain's CDR3 is CASSLIGFSGRAFDTQYF. The CDR3 DNA reads as TGTGCCAGCAGCTTAATCGGGTTTAGCGGGAGGGCATTCGATACGCAGTATTTT. J is TRBJ2-3 and V is TRBV7-3; 11 positions match TRBD2. Trimming at V came to 1 base and at J to 6 bases, leaving 12 bases not matched to a gene. The germline V gene encodes CDR1 SGHTA and CDR2 FQGTGA. The CDR3 is 18 residues long.

This chain joins TRBV15 and TRBJ2-3; 11 bases align to TRBD1. Trimming at V came to 5 bases and at J to 2 bases, leaving 6 bases not matched to a gene. The CDR3 sequence is 16 residues long. CDR1 is LNHNV and CDR2 is YYDKDF in the germline V gene (reference sequence). The CDR3 nucleotides read TGTGCCACCAGCCCCCGGACAGGGGGCGTCACAGATACGCAGTATTTT. As protein: CATSPRTGGVTDTQYF.